These 14 T cell receptor beta chains came from one sample sequenced in a study of cytotoxic CD8 clonotypes in ibrutinib-treated CLL. Sequencing was performed with immunoSEQ multiplex PCR; in TCRdb, only in-frame clones are kept and a portion is missing. The sample lists some 140,000 clones; around 90% were seen once. The input for sequencing was PBMCs, taken after 12 months of ibrutinib treatment. The receptors stem from a human donor with chronic lymphocytic leukemia.

The rearrangement uses TRBV6-5 and TRBJ2-1, with D possibly called TRBD1 or TRBD2 (5 bases each). The CDR3 is made up of 14 amino acids. Trimming took 6 bases from V and 0 from J, leaving 9 bases between them. CDR1 and CDR2 from the germline V gene are MNHEY and SVGAGI. The CDR3 DNA is TGTGCCAGCAGGAGGGGTCGCTCCTACAATGAGCAGTTCTTC. It encodes CASRRGRSYNEQFF.

The V and J genes are TRBV2 and TRBJ1-1, with D unclear. The CDR3 is 9 amino acids. Germline V CDR1 and CDR2: SNHLY, FYNNEI. V was shortened by 8 bases and J by 6 bases, with 4 bases between the two germline ends. This CDR3 reads CASGAEAFF. The CDR3 bases are TGTGCCAGCGGAGCTGAAGCTTTCTTT.

The chain has TRBV6-6 and TRBJ2-7; 9 positions agree with TRBD1. This CDR3 has 16 amino acids. Germline CDR1 reads MNHNY; CDR2 reads SVGAGI (reference sequence). V lost 0 bases and J lost 5; bases outside the gene matches: 8. This CDR3 is CASSYSSGQGLHEQYF. The DNA of the CDR3 is TGTGCCAGCAGTTACTCATCCGGACAGGGGTTACACGAGCAGTACTTC.

The chain recombines TRBV15 with TRBJ1-5; D call uncertain. The CDR3 is 15 residues long. Germline-derived CDR1 and CDR2 are LNHNV and YYDKDF (reference sequence). V was pared by 1 base and J by 11 bases, with 18 bases between. CDR3 bases: TGTGCCACCAGCAGAGTGCCAGGCCCAGGAGACGCCCAGCATTTT. This encodes CATSRVPGPGDAQHF.

The gene calls are TRBV4-2 and TRBJ2-7; 8 nucleotides match TRBD2. CDR1 and CDR2 from the germline V gene are LGHNA and YNFKEQ. The CDR3 contains 15 residues. V shed 3 bases and J 7 bases; nucleotides not matched to a gene: 11. CDR3 in DNA: TGTGCCAGCAGCCACTGGCCCTCGCGGGGGGAGGAGCAGTACTTC. Its protein product is CASSHWPSRGEEQYF.

The chain is built from TRBV27 and TRBJ2-1; 9 bases fit TRBD1. Trimming took 7 bases from V and 3 from J; bases not matched to a gene: 7. This CDR3 spans 15 amino acids. Germline-derived CDR1 and CDR2 are MNHEY and SMNVEV (reference sequence). CDR3: CASIQTGGGYNEQFF. The CDR3 nucleotides read TGTGCCAGCATTCAAACAGGGGGCGGCTACAATGAGCAGTTCTTC.

This chain connects TRBV5-8 to TRBJ2-7, with unresolved D. The CDR3 runs to 15 residues. Trimming left V 1 base short and J 3 bases short, with 14 bases between. Germline V lookup: CDR1 SGHTS, CDR2 YDEGEE. The CDR3 sequence is CASSLLGVDVYEQYF. The CDR3 region has the DNA TGTGCCAGCAGCTTGTTGGGTGTTGATGTCTACGAGCAGTACTTC.

The rearrangement joins TRBV5-1 to TRBJ2-2, with TRBD2 matching 10 bases. Trimming removed 7 bases from V and 5 bases from J; junction bases left unmatched: 5. Germline CDR1 reads SGHRS; CDR2 reads YFSETQ. The CDR3 has 14 amino acids. CDR3: CASGLAELTGELFF. The DNA of the CDR3 is TGCGCCAGCGGACTAGCGGAGCTGACCGGGGAGCTGTTTTTT. Based on the CDR3 plus reference TRBV5-1 and TRBJ2-2, the full variable domain is KAGVTQTPRYLIKTRGQQVTLSCSPISGHRSVSWYQQTPGQGLQFLFEYFSETQRNKGNFPGRFSGRQFSNSRSEMNVSTLELGDSALYLCASGLAELTGELFFGEGSRLTVL.

V gene TRBV5-1 combines with J gene TRBJ2-4, with TRBD2 matching over 10 bases. Germline CDR1 is SGHRS and CDR2 is YFSETQ. This CDR3 has 19 amino acids. V was clipped by 1 base and J by 0 bases; unmatched bases: 10. CDR3 residues: CASSLLQREGPVAKNIQYF. The CDR3 nucleotides are TGCGCCAGCAGCTTGTTGCAGCGGGAGGGCCCGGTAGCCAAAAACATTCAGTACTTC.

This sequence joins TRBV18 and TRBJ1-3; D gene uncertain. The CDR3 runs 16 residues. Trimming removed 1 base from V and 8 bases from J, with 18 bases in between. Per the germline V gene, CDR1 is KGHSH and CDR2 is LQKENI. The CDR3 sequence: CASSPLYSRPSDTIYF. Here the CDR3 DNA reads TGTGCCAGCTCACCACTTTATTCCAGGCCATCGGACACCATATATTTT.

This clone was recorded only once. The V call is TRBV7-2, the J call TRBJ2-3, with 11 bases lining up with TRBD1. V shed 3 bases, J shed 3 bases, and the junction held 5 bases outside the gene matches. This CDR3 region has 16 residues. The germline V gene encodes CDR1 SGHTA and CDR2 FQGNSA. CDR3: CASSFGQGAVTDTQYF. Here the CDR3 DNA reads TGTGCCAGCAGCTTTGGACAGGGGGCTGTGACAGATACGCAGTATTTT.

This chain connects TRBV6-1 to TRBJ1-2, with D possibly matching TRBD1 (6 bases). This CDR3 has 15 residues. The germline V and J ends were trimmed by 0 bases and 1 base, with 9 bases remaining between them. Germline CDR1 MNHNS, CDR2 SASEGT. The CDR3 DNA sequence: TGTGCCAGCAGTGAAGCAGGGGGAAGTAACTATGGCTACACCTTC. Translation gives CASSEAGGSNYGYTF.

The V gene is TRBV27, the J gene TRBJ1-5; D call uncertain. Germline values: CDR1 MNHEY, CDR2 SMNVEV (reference sequence). CDR3 length: 13 residues. V lost 0 bases and J 6 bases, leaving 6 bases between the germline ends. CDR3 region: CASSLSFSQPQHF. Written as DNA, the CDR3 is TGTGCCAGCAGTTTATCGTTTAGTCAGCCCCAGCATTTT.

The chain recombines TRBV7-9 with TRBJ2-7; D may be TRBD2 (5 bases). The ends were cut back, 1 base at V and 5 bases at J, with 18 bases in the middle. The CDR3 has 16 residues. CDR1 and CDR2 (germline): SEHNR, FQNEAQ (reference sequence). This chain's CDR3 is CASSLGGGPFGDEQYF. The CDR3 bases are TGTGCCAGCAGCTTAGGAGGCGGGCCCTTCGGCGACGAGCAGTACTTC.